This is a list of T cell receptor beta chains from one sample in a study of T cells after yellow fever vaccination. TCRdb re-analysed the 5' RACE reads in MiXCR, keeping a single row per CDR3 protein. The sample has some 110,000 distinct CDR3 sequences; roughly 8.9% are singletons. The sample was CD8+ T cells sorted from PBMCs, taken 45 days after the yellow fever booster vaccination. These receptors all stem from a man aged 30 to 45 who received the YFV17D yellow fever vaccine. The CDR3 runs from the conserved cysteine through the conserved F or W. The D gene is left open where the match is weak. The listing skips clone size in some rows; elsewhere it reads once, few, many or a size class.

TRBV4-2	.	TRBJ2-3	few	TGTGCCAGCAGCCAAGATTCGGGTACGCAGTATTTT	CASSQDSGTQYF
TRBV7-9	TRBD1	TRBJ2-1	few	TGTGCCAGCAGCCAGGCCTCACAGGGGGTCTTTGAGCAGTTCTTC	CASSQASQGVFEQFF
TRBV18	.	TRBJ2-3	many	TGTGCCAGCTCACCTCCGAGGGAGAGGACAGATACGCAGTATTTT	CASSPPRERTDTQYF
TRBV3-1	.	TRBJ2-7	few	TGTGCCAGCAGCTCGACCTACTACGAGCAGTACTTC	CASSSTYYEQYF
TRBV11-2	TRBD2	TRBJ2-3	few	TGTGCCAGTGCGGGACTACAGAAATCATTCCCACCCACAGATACGCAGTATTTT	CASAGLQKSFPPTDTQYF
TRBV4-3	.	TRBJ2-2	.	TGCGCCAGCAGCCAAGAGGCGGTACTAAACACCGGGGAGCTGTTTTTT	CASSQEAVLNTGELFF
TRBV7-6	.	TRBJ2-5	few	TGTGCCAGCAGCCCCCCCGGGGGAGAAGAGACCCAGTACTTC	CASSPPGGEETQYF
TRBV20-1	.	TRBJ2-7	.	TGCAGTGCAAGGGACACCTCCTACGAGCAGTACTTC	CSARDTSYEQYF
TRBV27	.	TRBJ2-7	many	TGTGCCAGCAGTTTAGTCCCCAATACCTACGAGCAGTACTTC	CASSLVPNTYEQYF
TRBV7-9	.	TRBJ2-2	.	TGTGCCAGCAGCCCTGGGTCCGGGGAGCTGTTTTTT	CASSPGSGELFF
TRBV5-1	.	TRBJ2-3	many	TGCGCCAGCAGCTTGGCCGGAGGGCCGTCGTACACAGATACGCAGTATTTT	CASSLAGGPSYTDTQYF
TRBV28	TRBD2	TRBJ2-1	.	TGTGCCAGCAGTCCCTTTTGGACTAGCGGAGGCTACAATGAGCAGTTCTTC	CASSPFWTSGGYNEQFF
TRBV24-1	TRBD2	TRBJ2-2	many	TGTGCCACCAGTCCCCCAATTAGCGGGGCCGCGAACACCGGGGAGCTGTTTTTT	CATSPPISGAANTGELFF
TRBV5-5	.	TRBJ2-7	few	TGTGCCAGCAGCTGGGGCGACCACGAGCAGTACTTC	CASSWGDHEQYF
TRBV7-2	.	TRBJ2-1	many	TGTGCCAGCAGCTTAGGACCCCCAGCGTACAATGAGCAGTTCTTC	CASSLGPPAYNEQFF
TRBV7-9	TRBD2	TRBJ2-3	few	TGTGCCAGCAGCTTACTGTTGCGGGAGGAAGATACGCAGTATTTT	CASSLLLREEDTQYF
TRBV3-1	TRBD1	TRBJ2-7	many	TGTGCCAGCAGCCAAGATACCGGGACAGGGGCCTACGAGCAGTACTTC	CASSQDTGTGAYEQYF
TRBV9	.	TRBJ2-7	many	TGTGCCAGCAGCGTAGGGGGGCACTACGAGCAGTACTTC	CASSVGGHYEQYF
TRBV12-3/TRBV12-4	TRBD2	TRBJ2-7	many	TGTGCCAGCAGGGATAGCGGGAGCTACGAGCAGTACTTC	CASRDSGSYEQYF
TRBV27	TRBD1	TRBJ1-5	many	TGTGCCAGCAGGACAGGGGGCCCCAATCAGCCCCAGCATTTT	CASRTGGPNQPQHF
TRBV27	TRBD2	TRBJ2-4	many	TGTGCCAGCAGCTCGGGACTAGGGAACATTCAGTACTTC	CASSSGLGNIQYF
TRBV12-3/TRBV12-4	TRBD2	TRBJ2-7	.	TGTGCCAGCTCTGCGGGGGACCAGCTGAAAGGGATCAACGAGCAGTACTTC	CASSAGDQLKGINEQYF
TRBV13	TRBD1	TRBJ1-5	once	TGTGCCAGCAGCCTTCAGGGGGATACTCAGCCCCAGCATTTT	CASSLQGDTQPQHF
TRBV7-9	TRBD2	TRBJ2-1	many	TGTGCCAGCAGCTTAGGGTTGGCTAGCGGGAGTGGTGATGAGCAGTTCTTC	CASSLGLASGSGDEQFF
TRBV20-1	TRBD2	TRBJ2-5	many	TGCAGTGCTAAACGACCTTCCGCGGGAGTAATAGAGACCCAGTACTTC	CSAKRPSAGVIETQYF